Described below is a single T cell receptor beta chain sequence and its context. Germline V gene data show CDR1 as SGHRS and CDR2 as YFSETQ. Trimming cost V 4 bases and J 9 bases, with 17 bases left between them. The CDR3 loop spans 14 amino acids. This entry comes from a study of cytotoxic CD8 clonotypes in ibrutinib-treated CLL. At the level of the study: Of the patients, some eleven were relapsed/refractory, under 16 treatment-naive and some 17 IGHV unmutated.

Profiling relied on immunoSEQ multiplex PCR, and the TCRdb table lists in-frame clones only, not all of them. The sample lists a few hundred thousand clones, 70% occurring once. This receptor was obtained from a human donor with chronic lymphocytic leukemia. The sequencing used PBMCs, collected after 24 months of ibrutinib treatment. The chain recombines TRBV5-1 with TRBJ2-4, with TRBD1 as a possible D gene (6 bases). As DNA, the CDR3 is TGCGCCAGCAGCCTGGGGACGGAAGGGGGCATTCAGTACTTC. Translating gives CASSLGTEGGIQYF.